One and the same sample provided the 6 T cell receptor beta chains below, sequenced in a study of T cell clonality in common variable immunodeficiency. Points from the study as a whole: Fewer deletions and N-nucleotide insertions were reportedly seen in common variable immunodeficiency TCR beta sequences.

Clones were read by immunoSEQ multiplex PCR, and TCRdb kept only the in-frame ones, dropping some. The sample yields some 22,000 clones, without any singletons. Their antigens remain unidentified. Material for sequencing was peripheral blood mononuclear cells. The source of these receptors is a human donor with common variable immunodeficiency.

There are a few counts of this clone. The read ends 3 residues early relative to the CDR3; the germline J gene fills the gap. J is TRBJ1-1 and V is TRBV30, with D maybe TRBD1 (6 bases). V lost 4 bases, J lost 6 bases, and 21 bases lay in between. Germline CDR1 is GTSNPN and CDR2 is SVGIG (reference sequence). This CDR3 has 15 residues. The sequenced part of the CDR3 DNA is TGTGCCTGGACCCCCGGAGGGGCAGGGGTTGCTGAA. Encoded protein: CAWTPGGAGVAE. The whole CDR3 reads CAWTPGGAGVAEAFF. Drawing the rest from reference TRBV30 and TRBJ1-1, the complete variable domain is SQTIHQWPATLVQPVGSPLSLECTVEGTSNPNLYWYRQAAGRGLQLLFYSVGIGQISSEVPQNLSASRPQDRQFILSSKKLLLSDSGFYLCAWTPGGAGVAEAFFGQGTRLTVV.

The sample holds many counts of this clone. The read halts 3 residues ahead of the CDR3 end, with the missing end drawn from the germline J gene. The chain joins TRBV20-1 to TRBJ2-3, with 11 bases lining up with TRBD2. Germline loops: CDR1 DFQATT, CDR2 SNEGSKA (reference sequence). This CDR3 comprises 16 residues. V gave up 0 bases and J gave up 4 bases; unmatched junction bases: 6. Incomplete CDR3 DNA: TGCAGTGCTAGAGATTTCCTAGCGGGGGGCTCAGATACG. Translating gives CSARDFLAGGSDT. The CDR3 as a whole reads CSARDFLAGGSDTQYF.

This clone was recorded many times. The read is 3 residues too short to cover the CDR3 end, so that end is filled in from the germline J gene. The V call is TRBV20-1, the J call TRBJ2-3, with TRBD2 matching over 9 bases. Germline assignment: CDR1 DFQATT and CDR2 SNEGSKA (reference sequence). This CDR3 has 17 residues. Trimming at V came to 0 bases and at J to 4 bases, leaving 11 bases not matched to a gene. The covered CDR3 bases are TGCAGTGCTAGAGACAGCGGCCCGCGGGGGGGCTCAGATACG. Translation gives CSARDSGPRGGSDT. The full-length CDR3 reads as CSARDSGPRGGSDTQYF.

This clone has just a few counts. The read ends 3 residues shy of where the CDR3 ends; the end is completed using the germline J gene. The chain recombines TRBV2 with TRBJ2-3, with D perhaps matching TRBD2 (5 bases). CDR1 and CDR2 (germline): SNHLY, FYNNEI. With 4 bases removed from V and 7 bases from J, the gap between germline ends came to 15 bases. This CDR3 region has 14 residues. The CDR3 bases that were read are TGTGCCAGCAGTGTGGATAGCGACGCTCATACG. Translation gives CASSVDSDAHT. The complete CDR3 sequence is CASSVDSDAHTQYF.

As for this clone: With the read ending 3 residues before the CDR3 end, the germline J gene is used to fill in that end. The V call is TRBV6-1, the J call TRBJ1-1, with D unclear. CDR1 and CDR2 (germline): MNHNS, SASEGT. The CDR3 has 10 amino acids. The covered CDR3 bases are TGTGCCAGCAGTGAAATCAGG. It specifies CASSEIR. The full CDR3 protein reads CASSEIRAFF.

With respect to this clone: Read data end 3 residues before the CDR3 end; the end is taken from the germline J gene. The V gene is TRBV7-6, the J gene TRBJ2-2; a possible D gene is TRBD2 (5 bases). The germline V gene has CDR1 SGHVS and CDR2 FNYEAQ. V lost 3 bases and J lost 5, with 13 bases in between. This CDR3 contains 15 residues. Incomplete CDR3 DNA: TGTGCCAGCAGCTTTTCCCTGGACTCTACCGGGGAG. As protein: CASSFSLDSTGE. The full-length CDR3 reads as CASSFSLDSTGELFF. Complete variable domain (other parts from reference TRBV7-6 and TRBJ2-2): GAGVSQSPRYKVTKRGQDVALRCDPISGHVSLYWYRQALGQGPEFLTYFNYEAQQDKSGLPNDRFSAERPEGSISTLTIQRTEQRDSAMYRCASSFSLDSTGELFFGEGSRLTVL.